One and the same sample provided the 7 T cell receptor beta chains below, sequenced in a study of CD8 T cells in ankylosing spondylitis. TCRdb itself ran the 5' RACE reads through MiXCR, one entry per CDR3 protein. Among about 8,600 distinct CDR3 sequences, 3% to 5% were seen once, and the ten largest hold 10%. The specimen sequenced was blood, either unsorted or a sorted T cell fraction (not recorded which). Receptor source: a female donor with ankylosing spondylitis or in good health (not recorded which).

This clonotype was seen at least ten times. The chain employs TRBV9 and TRBJ2-3, with 8 positions matching TRBD2. The CDR3 runs 15 residues. Germline CDR1 SGDLS, CDR2 YYNGEE. V was clipped by 2 bases and J by 0 bases; unmatched bases: 2. The CDR3 loop reads CASSVSGASTDTQYF. The CDR3 region has the DNA TGTGCCAGCAGCGTTAGCGGGGCTAGCACAGATACGCAGTATTTT.

The V and J genes are TRBV9 and TRBJ2-1; 7 bases are a match to TRBD2. Germline V lookup: CDR1 SGDLS, CDR2 YYNGEE. CDR3 length: 18 amino acids. Trimming removed 3 bases from V and 0 bases from J; junction bases left unmatched: 12. CDR3 amino acids: CASSARGGGLSSYNEQFF. The CDR3 DNA is TGTGCCAGCAGCGCCCGTGGCGGGGGATTGAGCTCCTACAATGAGCAGTTCTTC.

This clonotype was seen a handful of times. J is TRBJ2-1 and V is TRBV9; 8 bases fit TRBD2. V was clipped by 2 bases and J by 6 bases; unmatched bases: 13. The CDR3 is made up of 17 amino acids. Germline values: CDR1 SGDLS, CDR2 YYNGEE. CDR3 loop: CASSVPRGGGPSNEQFF. The CDR3 DNA sequence: TGTGCCAGCAGCGTCCCCCGGGGGGGGGGGCCCAGCAATGAGCAGTTCTTC.

The sample holds many counts of this clonotype. The rearrangement joins TRBV21-1 to TRBJ1-3. TRBV21-1 constitutes a pseudogene. CDR3 size: 15 residues. The CDR3 DNA follows: TGTGCCAGCAGCAAAGTGAGAGGGACCGGAAACACCATATATTTT. Residues: CASSKVRGTGNTIYF.

This clonotype was observed many times. The gene calls are TRBV9 and TRBJ2-1; D is unclear. The CDR3 length is 12 residues. V shed 2 bases and J shed 5 bases, with 5 bases lying between them. The V gene's germline CDR1 is SGDLS and CDR2 YYNGEE. In DNA form, the CDR3 reads TGTGCCAGCAGCGTTTATAACAATGAGCAGTTCTTC. Its protein product is CASSVYNNEQFF.

In its sample, this clonotype was seen many times. The chain employs TRBV9 and TRBJ1-2, with a weak D call TRBD1 (6 bases). The CDR3 totals 13 residues. Germline V lookup: CDR1 SGDLS, CDR2 YYNGEE. V was clipped by 3 bases and J by 4 bases, with 10 bases between them. The CDR3, as DNA: TGTGCCAGCAGCGGCGGACAGATCTATGGCTACACCTTC. This gives the protein CASSGGQIYGYTF. The whole variable domain, remainder taken from reference TRBV9 and TRBJ1-2, is DSGVTQTPKHLITATGQRVTLRCSPRSGDLSVYWYQQSLDQGLQFLIQYYNGEERAKGNILERFSAQQFPDLHSELNLSSLELGDSALYFCASSGGQIYGYTFGSGTRLTVV.

This clonotype was picked up many times. The chain uses TRBV9 and TRBJ2-7; TRBD1 is a possible D gene (6 bases). Trimming stripped 1 base from V and 5 bases from J, with 13 bases between. The CDR3 extends over 14 amino acids. The germline CDR1 and CDR2 sequences are SGDLS and YYNGEE. In nucleotides, the CDR3 is TGTGCCAGCAGCGTACAGGGGAATACTGACGAGCAGTACTTC. The encoded protein is CASSVQGNTDEQYF.